A selection of T cell receptor beta chains follows, all from one sample in a study of blood T cell repertoires in COVID-19. Some clones are missing from TCRdb's copy, which holds only in-frame ones; the method was immunoSEQ multiplex PCR. The sample lists around 70,000 clones; over 70% were seen once. Source material: peripheral blood. The source of these receptors is a human donor in a cohort sampled during active COVID-19. CDR3s include the opening cysteine and the closing phenylalanine or tryptophan. A D gene is named only where the DNA matches it firmly.

j_call d_call v_call cdr3_aa
TRBJ2-2 TRBD1 TRBV30 CAWTGDRDTGELFF
TRBJ2-7 NA TRBV28 CATYGRKGLHEQYF
TRBJ2-3 TRBD1 TRBV4-3 CASSLRGGTGTDTQYF
TRBJ1-1 TRBD1 TRBV5-4 CASSPQGYTEAFF
TRBJ2-2 TRBD2 TRBV11-3 CANSSGGGATGELFF
TRBJ1-2 TRBD1 TRBV9 CASSAHGQGGYGYTF
TRBJ1-2 TRBD1 TRBV9 CASSDRDLHGYTF
TRBJ1-3 NA TRBV6-2/TRBV6-3 CASSSGYTIYF
TRBJ2-1 NA TRBV18 CASSPRSVGEQFF
TRBJ2-2 TRBD2 TRBV19 CASSIRLAGGLPDTGELFF
TRBJ2-7 NA TRBV28 CASSFSRVGLEQYF
TRBJ2-1 TRBD2 TRBV7-6 CASSFRSGRRNEQFF
TRBJ1-5 NA TRBV18 CASSPAPRGYEQPQHF
TRBJ2-7 NA TRBV18 CASSPRASSYEQYF
TRBJ1-2 TRBD1 TRBV10-1 CASSEKDRQPNYGYTF
TRBJ1-2 NA TRBV7-9 CASSFMGGNYGYTF
TRBJ2-1 NA TRBV18 CASSPGQDNEQFF
TRBJ2-7 NA TRBV7-8 CASSLKRDRKGGEQYF
TRBJ2-3 NA TRBV20-1 CSASPWASTDTQYF
TRBJ2-3 TRBD2 TRBV4-2 CASSPQGQRGGTDTQYF
TRBJ1-3 NA TRBV18 CASSPLEGRGNTIYF
TRBJ2-1 TRBD2 TRBV5-6 CASSCRTSGERSSYNEQFF
TRBJ2-1 NA TRBV14 CASSQVTGAPNEQFF
TRBJ2-1 NA TRBV21-1 CASSKKGSGRTHEQFF
TRBJ1-1 NA TRBV5-5 CASSFLQENTEAFF
TRBJ1-2 TRBD1 TRBV7-2 CASRNRNRGEHGYTF
TRBJ2-3 NA TRBV7-3 CASSFMGGGSGTDTQYF
TRBJ2-3 NA TRBV9 CASSVAPRPSTDTQYF
TRBJ2-2 NA TRBV3-1/TRBV3-2 CASNGGVLFF
TRBJ2-3 TRBD2 TRBV7-2 CASSDRGLVDTQYF
TRBJ1-5 TRBD1 TRBV19 CASMRDRGQPQHF
TRBJ2-3 TRBD2 TRBV6-2/TRBV6-3 CASSYPVGRANTQYF
TRBJ1-6 NA TRBV30 CAWSVLGARRSPLHF
TRBJ1-2 TRBD1 TRBV7-6 CASSSTRGQGDNYGYTF
TRBJ2-1 NA TRBV6-6 CASSKIDRVGGNEQFF
TRBJ1-3 TRBD1 TRBV7-9 CASSGTGGSGNTIYF
TRBJ2-2 NA TRBV7-2 CASSFQGGTGELFF
TRBJ1-2 TRBD1 TRBV7-3 CASSLNPGGFYGYTF
TRBJ1-6 NA TRBV18 CASSPAGGDNSPLHF
TRBJ2-3 NA TRBV5-4 CASSDGQPKDTQYF
TRBJ1-2 TRBD1 TRBV28 CATDRGTNGYTF
TRBJ1-2 NA TRBV19 CASSRQASGYTF
TRBJ1-6 NA TRBV6-6 CASSYSGQTRALHF
TRBJ1-1 TRBD1 TRBV2 CASKGQGAATEAFF
TRBJ1-2 NA TRBV3-1/TRBV3-2 CASSLWTVSGGYTF
TRBJ2-3 NA TRBV7-2 CASSTNRRGKRDTQYF
TRBJ1-2 NA TRBV19 CASSITVNYGYTF
TRBJ1-2 NA TRBV21-1 CASNPGRAGYGYTF
TRBJ1-2 NA TRBV6-6 CAGGSANYGYTF
TRBJ2-1 NA TRBV7-9 CASSPREDEQFF
TRBJ2-5 NA TRBV7-6 CASSLGLTQETQYF
TRBJ1-6 TRBD1 TRBV7-3 CASSSDRGSPLHF
TRBJ1-2 TRBD1 TRBV5-1 CASSPTGGGNYGYTF
TRBJ2-7 NA TRBV5-5 CASSPRRDGTYEQYF
TRBJ2-7 NA TRBV18 CASSPRQIYEQYF
TRBJ2-7 TRBD1 TRBV6-6 CASSSPGDRGRYEQYF